This T cell receptor (beta chain) was captured by sequencing in a study of tumor-infiltrating lymphocytes in primary liver carcinoma. Study-wide points: Since sampling was bulk and unsorted, CD4+ and CD8+ repertoires were not compared.

This CDR3 is 15 amino acids long. Germline values: CDR1 SGHAT, CDR2 FQNNGV. Trimming cost V 5 bases and J 1 base, with 12 bases left between them. Many counts were recorded for this clonotype. Its antigen is unknown. Germline DNA was also extracted, with blood RNA taken from unsorted whole blood. Starting material of about 450 ng total RNA yielded TCR beta cDNA via a constant-region primer. Slightly modified ARM-PCR, run as three nested multiplex PCR rounds, produced the TCR beta libraries. PCR rounds one and two used TRBV1-TRBV30 forward primers with a C-beta reverse primer for around 9 cycles each. TCRdb itself ran the multiplex PCR reads through MiXCR, one entry per CDR3 protein. Here the sample spans about 180,000 distinct CDR3 sequences, 60% being singletons.

This sequence was found in a man in his forties or fifties with primary liver carcinoma and hepatitis B virus infection. The chain links TRBV11-2 to TRBJ2-1; D gene uncertain. The specimen sequenced was peripheral blood. The CDR3 reads CASSNQIPSYNEQFF. As DNA, the CDR3 is TGTGCCAGCAGCAATCAGATACCGTCCTACAATGAGCAGTTCTTC. The whole variable domain, filled in from reference TRBV11-2 and TRBJ2-1, reads EAGVAQSPRYKIIEKRQSVAFWCNPISGHATLYWYQQILGQGPKLLIQFQNNGVVDDSQLPKDRFSAERLKGVDSTLKIQPAKLEDSAVYLCASSNQIPSYNEQFFGPGTRLTVL.